These 31 T cell receptor beta chains originate from one sample sequenced in a study of Ad26.COV2.S vaccination and SARS-CoV-2 variants. As to treatment: some 19 received Ad26.COV2.S at low or high dose, single or two shots; about 5 received placebo; per-sample allocation not given. Day 63 following the first vaccine or placebo injection was when the samples were taken. Sequencing used immunoSEQ multiplex PCR; TCRdb keeps in-frame clones, though not all of them. The sample holds about 350,000 clones; approximately 86% are singletons and the top ten take about 10%. The sequencing used peripheral blood, collected in a trial of Ad26.COV2.S vaccine versus placebo. All receptors derive from a person between 18 and 59 years old who received the Ad26.COV2.S COVID-19 vaccine or a placebo.

This clone occurred once. The chain combines TRBV28 with TRBJ2-5; 7 positions match TRBD1. CDR1 and CDR2 from the germline V gene are MDHEN and SYDVKM. This CDR3 is 15 amino acids long. Trimming took 4 bases from V and 2 from J; bases not matched to a gene: 7. CDR3 sequence (DNA): TGTGCCAGCAGTTCAGGGGGACATAGGCAAGAGACCCAGTACTTC. Translated: CASSSGGHRQETQYF.

The chain employs TRBV7-9 and TRBJ2-7, with 8 bases matching TRBD1. This CDR3 contains 15 residues. The V gene's germline CDR1 is SEHNR and CDR2 FQNEAQ (reference sequence). V lost 5 bases to trimming and J lost 2 bases; unmatched junction nucleotides: 8. The CDR3 nucleotides read TGTGCCAGCAGCACCACAGGGGGAAAAACCTACGAGCAGTACTTC. Translation gives CASSTTGGKTYEQYF.

Here the CDR3 DNA reads TGTGCCAGCTCACCCCCCTCACAGAACACTGAAGCTTTCTTT. Its protein product is CASSPPSQNTEAFF. The V gene is TRBV18, the J gene TRBJ1-1; D remains unclear. The CDR3 runs 14 residues. The germline V gene has CDR1 KGHSH and CDR2 LQKENI. V lost 3 bases and J 1 base, leaving 9 bases between the germline ends.

With regard to this clone: An end of the junction differs from the germline gene, which may be a read error. J is TRBJ2-1 and V is TRBV7-7, with 9 positions matching TRBD1. This CDR3 is 15 amino acids long. Germline V gene data show CDR1 as SSHAT and CDR2 as FNYEAQ (reference sequence). CDR3 sequence reads: CASSADRGTYNEQFF. The CDR3 nucleotides read TGTGCTAGCAGCGCGGACAGGGGAACTTACAATGAGCAGTTCTTC. Full variable domain (remainder filled in from reference TRBV7-7 and TRBJ2-1): GAGVSQSPRYKVTKRGQDVTLRCDPISSHATLYWYQQALGQGPEFLTYFNYEAQPDKSGLPSDRFSAERPEGSISTLTIQRTEQRDSAMYRCASSADRGTYNEQFFGPGTRLTVL.

The rearrangement uses TRBV7-8 and TRBJ2-3; the D is unclear. The germline CDR1 and CDR2 sequences are SGHVS and FQNEAQ. The CDR3 has 14 amino acids. The germline V and J ends were trimmed by 5 bases and 4 bases, with 13 bases remaining between them. The DNA for the CDR3 is TGTGCCAGCAGCCCCGCCCAGGCCCCAGATACGCAGTATTTT. Translating gives CASSPAQAPDTQYF. The full variable domain, with the rest looked up from reference TRBV7-8 and TRBJ2-3, is GAGVSQSPRYKVAKRGQDVALRCDPISGHVSLFWYQQALGQGPEFLTYFQNEAQLDKSGLPSDRFFAERPEGSVSTLKIQRTQQEDSAVYLCASSPAQAPDTQYFGPGTRLTVL.

The J gene is TRBJ2-1, the V gene TRBV10-1, with 12 bases lining up with TRBD2. The V gene's germline CDR1 is WNHNN and CDR2 SYGVQD (reference sequence). The CDR3 is made up of 17 amino acids. V dropped 8 bases and J dropped 12; count of bases not matched to a gene: 20. This CDR3 is CASALAGGPCRGQGQFF. The CDR3 bases are TGCGCCAGCGCGCTAGCGGGAGGGCCTTGTAGGGGCCAGGGGCAGTTCTTC.

This chain connects TRBV12-3 or TRBV12-4 to TRBJ1-1; D is uncertain. The CDR3 contains 12 residues. Between the trimmed V and J ends, which lost 8 bases and 7 bases, there was a span of 14 bases. CDR3 sequence: CASGPNRVEAFF. DNA for the CDR3: TGTGCCAGCGGACCTAACCGGGTTGAAGCTTTCTTT.

As to this clone: The conserved phenylalanine or tryptophan is not found at the CDR3 terminus, so this likely reflects a read error. Because the CDR3's place on the DNA is in doubt, the DNA is left out and the CDR3 is given as listed by TCRdb. The chain recombines TRBV28 with TRBJ2-4; the table assigns TRBD1, which was not confirmed against the DNA. The CDR3 is 11 residues long, ends included. CDR1 is MDHEN and CDR2 is SYDVKM in the germline V gene. This CDR3 reads CASSSGTGEVY.

The V and J genes are TRBV7-8 and TRBJ2-3; 10 positions match TRBD1. The V gene's germline CDR1 is SGHVS and CDR2 FQNEAQ. The CDR3 length is 17 residues. V lost 0 bases and J lost 1; bases outside the gene matches: 4. CDR3 in amino acids: CASSLAVDRGRTDTQYF. CDR3 in DNA: TGTGCCAGCAGCTTAGCCGTCGACAGGGGGCGCACAGATACGCAGTATTTT.

The chain combines TRBV7-2 with TRBJ2-4; 12 nucleotides align to TRBD2. The CDR3 spans 15 residues. CDR1 is SGHTA, CDR2 FQGNSA, per germline. V lost 3 bases, J lost 6 bases, and 3 bases stayed unmatched. In DNA, the CDR3 is TGTGCCAGCAGCTTGACTAGCGGGAGAGTAAACATTCAGTACTTC. Its translation: CASSLTSGRVNIQYF.

V gene TRBV5-1 combines with J gene TRBJ2-2; D may correspond to TRBD1 or TRBD2 (5 bases each). V dropped 0 bases and J dropped 0 bases, with 12 bases sitting between them. CDR3 length: 17 amino acids. Germline-derived CDR1 and CDR2 are SGHRS and YFSETQ. CDR3 sequence reads: CASSLGPGTANTGELFF. Written as DNA, the CDR3 is TGCGCCAGCAGCTTGGGACCCGGGACCGCGAACACCGGGGAGCTGTTTTTT.

The V and J genes are TRBV14 and TRBJ2-2, with D maybe TRBD1 (5 bases). Germline V lookup: CDR1 SGHDN, CDR2 FVKESK. This CDR3 is built from 14 residues. V was shortened by 4 bases and J by 1 base, with 7 bases between the two germline ends. The CDR3 loop reads CASSLRVNTGELFF. The CDR3 DNA sequence: TGTGCCAGCAGCCTCAGGGTGAACACCGGGGAGCTGTTTTTT.

The chain employs TRBV28 and TRBJ1-2, with 9 bases identical to TRBD1. The germline gives CDR1 MDHEN, CDR2 SYDVKM. Unmatched junction bases numbered 7, after V lost 5 bases and J lost 3 bases. CDR3 length: 15 residues. CDR3: CASSPGDRVHYGYTF. As DNA, the CDR3 is TGTGCCAGCAGTCCCGGGGACAGGGTCCACTATGGCTACACCTTC.

The rearrangement uses TRBV28 and TRBJ1-4; a possible D gene is TRBD1 (5 bases). CDR3 size: 15 residues. Germline V CDR1 and CDR2: MDHEN, SYDVKM. V gave up 8 bases and J gave up 1 base, with 14 bases separating them. The CDR3 coding sequence is TGTGCCAGCGGGGGTTTTGATGAAACTAATGAAAAACTGTTTTTT. Protein: CASGGFDETNEKLFF. Variable domain in full (rest from reference TRBV28 and TRBJ1-4): DVKVTQSSRYLVKRTGEKVFLECVQDMDHENMFWYRQDPGLGLRLIYFSYDVKMKEKGDIPEGYSVSREKKERFSLILESASTNQTSMYLCASGGFDETNEKLFFGSGTQLSVL.

This chain connects TRBV4-3 to TRBJ1-1; perhaps TRBD1 as D (5 bases). Looked up from germline, CDR1 is LGHNA and CDR2 is YSLEER. The CDR3 is 14 residues long. Trimming removed 1 base at V and 11 bases at J, with 17 bases between. The CDR3 DNA follows: TGCGCCAGCAGCCAAGTAGCGGGGGAAGGGTTGGCTTTCTTT. This codes for CASSQVAGEGLAFF.

The chain carries TRBV30 and TRBJ2-7; D possibly corresponds to TRBD1 (5 bases). The germline V gene encodes CDR1 GTSNPN and CDR2 SVGIG (reference sequence). The V end lost 0 bases, the J end lost 2 bases, and 14 bases lay between the germline ends. The CDR3 is 15 amino acids. CDR3 region: CAWSVLDSRTYEQYF. CDR3 nucleotide sequence: TGTGCCTGGAGTGTACTCGACAGCCGAACCTACGAGCAGTACTTC.

The gene calls are TRBV7-9 and TRBJ1-1; D is unclear. CDR1 is SEHNR and CDR2 is FQNEAQ in the germline V gene (reference sequence). This CDR3 has 13 amino acids. The V end lost 3 bases, the J end lost 3 bases, and 8 bases lay between the germline ends. As DNA, the CDR3 is TGTGCCAGCAGCTTCCTCGAGGACACTGAAGCTTTCTTT. Encoded protein: CASSFLEDTEAFF.

The gene calls are TRBV19 and TRBJ1-1; a weak D match, TRBD1 (5 bases). V lost 9 bases, J lost 7 bases, and 9 bases lay in between. This CDR3 is 10 amino acids long. Germline CDR1 and CDR2: LNHDA and SQIVND (reference sequence). This chain's CDR3 is CASRGIEAFF. Written as DNA, the CDR3 is TGTGCCAGCCGGGGGATTGAAGCTTTCTTT.

V gene TRBV9 combines with J gene TRBJ1-2, with 7 bases that match TRBD1. J gave up 6 bases and V 4 bases, and 12 bases lay outside the gene matches. This CDR3 has 15 residues. Germline V gene lookup returns CDR1 SGDLS and CDR2 YYNGEE. This chain's CDR3 is CASSPRTGSDHGYTF. For the CDR3, the DNA is TGTGCCAGCAGCCCGCGGACAGGATCAGATCATGGCTACACCTTC.

This clone was observed a few times. DNA of the CDR3: TGTGCCAGCAGCTTACCAGCGAACACTGAAGCTTTCTTT. Translating it yields CASSLPANTEAFF. The V call is TRBV7-9, the J call TRBJ1-1; D gene uncertain. Between the trimmed V and J ends, which lost 2 bases and 1 base, there was a span of 5 bases. The CDR3 runs 13 residues. Germline lookup yields CDR1 SEHNR and CDR2 FQNEAQ (reference sequence).

This clone came up a few times. The chain recombines TRBV4-2 with TRBJ1-2; 7 bases map to TRBD1. Germline values: CDR1 LGHNA, CDR2 YNFKEQ. With V trimmed by 3 bases and J by 6 bases, 4 bases remained unmatched. CDR3 length equals 13 residues. CDR3 protein: CASSHRQGDGYTF. The CDR3 DNA follows: TGTGCCAGCAGCCACAGACAGGGCGATGGCTACACCTTC.

The V call is TRBV3-1 (or the pseudogene TRBV3-2), the J call TRBJ2-7; 10 bases match TRBD2. CDR1 and CDR2 (germline): LGHDT, YNNKEL (reference sequence). This CDR3 region has 14 residues. V gave up 4 bases and J gave up 6 bases; unmatched junction bases: 6. The CDR3 reads CASSPAGGRSEQYF. CDR3 nucleotide sequence: TGTGCCAGCAGCCCAGCGGGAGGGCGTTCCGAGCAGTACTTC.

CDR3 loop: CASSPPGDYGYTF. The DNA of the CDR3 is TGTGCCAGCAGCCCCCCGGGGGACTATGGCTACACCTTC. V gene TRBV7-9 combines with J gene TRBJ1-2; maybe TRBD1 (5 bases). This CDR3 comprises 13 residues. V was clipped by 5 bases and J by 3 bases, with 10 bases between them. From germline, CDR1 is SEHNR and CDR2 FQNEAQ (reference sequence). The full variable domain, with the rest looked up from reference TRBV7-9 and TRBJ1-2, is DTGVSQNPRHKITKRGQNVTFRCDPISEHNRLYWYRQTLGQGPEFLTYFQNEAQLEKSRLLSDRFSAERPKGSFSTLEIQRTEQGDSAMYLCASSPPGDYGYTFGSGTRLTVV.

The gene calls are TRBV3-1 (or the pseudogene TRBV3-2) and TRBJ1-3; the D is unclear. From germline, CDR1 is LGHDT and CDR2 YNNKEL (reference sequence). The V gene lost 1 base and the J gene lost 4 bases, with 2 bases spanning the gap. CDR3 size: 12 residues. CDR3: CASSQGGNTIYF. The CDR3 coding sequence is TGTGCCAGCAGCCAAGGAGGAAACACCATATATTTT.

In this sample, this clone turned up once. The gene calls are TRBV7-2 and TRBJ2-5, with 11 positions matching TRBD1. The CDR3 is 15 amino acids. V lost 5 bases to trimming and J lost 5 bases; unmatched junction nucleotides: 7. Germline V gene lookup returns CDR1 SGHTA and CDR2 FQGNSA. CDR3 sequence reads: CASSAGQGAGETQYF. The CDR3 DNA sequence: TGTGCCAGCAGCGCCGGACAGGGGGCCGGGGAGACCCAGTACTTC.

The J gene is TRBJ2-3, the V gene TRBV9; 7 bases line up with TRBD1. Germline V gene sequence: CDR1 SGDLS, CDR2 YYNGEE. J gave up 0 bases and V 0 bases, and 10 bases lay outside the gene matches. The CDR3 sequence is 18 residues long. The CDR3 region is CASSVEGQHRSSTDTQYF. In DNA form, the CDR3 reads TGTGCCAGCAGCGTAGAGGGACAGCATCGTTCTAGCACAGATACGCAGTATTTT.

This clone was picked up a small number of times. The rearrangement joins TRBV4-3 to TRBJ1-4; weak D call: TRBD1 (6 bases). Trimming cost V 4 bases and J 2 bases, with 20 bases left between them. In germline, CDR1 is LGHNA, CDR2 YSLEER. This CDR3 comprises 18 residues. CDR3 amino acids: CASSRGGAAQATNEKLFF. CDR3 sequence (DNA): TGCGCCAGCAGCCGCGGGGGGGCAGCCCAGGCCACTAATGAAAAACTGTTTTTT.

The chain recombines TRBV28 with TRBJ2-4; D not resolved. In germline, CDR1 is MDHEN, CDR2 SYDVKM. The germline V and J ends were trimmed by 4 bases and 2 bases, with 15 bases remaining between them. This CDR3 is 16 amino acids long. The chain's CDR3 is CASSSPSIGTKNIQYF. The DNA of the CDR3 is TGTGCCAGCAGTTCCCCGTCGATAGGGACCAAAAACATTCAGTACTTC.

The chain uses TRBV6-5 and TRBJ2-1; TRBD2 agrees at 9 bases. Trimming took 2 bases from V and 10 from J; bases not matched to a gene: 9. This CDR3 contains 15 residues. Germline CDR1 MNHEY, CDR2 SVGAGI. CDR3 sequence (DNA): TGTGCCAGCAGTTACCGGCTTAGCGGGAGTGCAGAGCAGTTCTTC. Amino acids: CASSYRLSGSAEQFF.

The chain recombines TRBV5-6 with TRBJ1-1, with TRBD1 matching over 7 bases. V shed 1 base, J shed 10 bases, and the junction held 10 bases outside the gene matches. The CDR3 runs to 14 residues. The germline V gene has CDR1 SGHDT and CDR2 YYEEEE. Here the CDR3 reads CASSLQGGLIGAFF. CDR3 nucleotide sequence: TGTGCCAGCAGCTTGCAAGGGGGCTTGATCGGAGCTTTCTTT.

The V call is TRBV10-3, the J call TRBJ2-7; 8 bases line up with TRBD2. V gave up 5 bases and J gave up 6 bases; unmatched junction bases: 12. Germline V gene data show CDR1 as ENHRY and CDR2 as SYGVKD. The CDR3 spans 15 residues. The chain's CDR3 is CAISSAGTSLGEQYF. CDR3 sequence (DNA): TGTGCCATCAGTTCCGCCGGGACTAGTCTCGGCGAGCAGTACTTC.